These T cell receptor beta chains were read from a single sample in a study of T cell responses to AZD1222 COVID-19 vaccine. Method: immunoSEQ multiplex PCR; TCRdb's copy keeps in-frame clones and lacks some. This table has 86,000 or so clones, 90% appearing once. Sequenced here: peripheral blood, sampled on day 0 of AZD1222 vaccination. These receptors all stem from an adult in good health. Each CDR3 is given with its conserved first and last residue. D genes are given only for firm matches. Clone size appears in some rows only: once, few, many, or a class for an expanded clone.

>NA|TRBV11-2|NA|TRBJ1-3
TGTGCCAGCAGCTGGAATGGAAACACCATATATTTT
CASSWNGNTIYF
>NA|TRBV5-5|TRBD1|TRBJ1-5
TGTGCCAGCAGCCAGCAGGGGGACCAGCCCCAGCATTTT
CASSQQGDQPQHF
>NA|TRBV10-1|NA|TRBJ1-1
TGCGCCAGCAGTGACCGGTTGAACACTGAAGCTTTCTTT
CASSDRLNTEAFF
>NA|TRBV18|NA|TRBJ1-5
TGTGCCAGCTCACCCGGATCTGAACGCAATCAGCCCCAGCATTTT
CASSPGSERNQPQHF
>once|TRBV3-1/TRBV3-2|NA|TRBJ1-1
TGTGCCAGCAGCCAGGGCAGAAACACTGAAGCTTTCTTT
CASSQGRNTEAFF
>NA|TRBV21-1|NA|TRBJ1-5
TGTGCCAGCAGCTCGAGTGGGGGGATTCAGCCCCAGCATTTT
CASSSSGGIQPQHF
>NA|TRBV7-3|NA|TRBJ1-2
TGTGCCAGCAGCTTGAGAGCAAATGATGGCTACACCTTC
CASSLRANDGYTF
>NA|TRBV9|NA|TRBJ1-5
TGTGCCAGCAGCGTAGGAGGGGCGGGTCAGCCCCAGCATTTT
CASSVGGAGQPQHF
>few|TRBV3-1/TRBV3-2|NA|TRBJ1-3
TGTGCCAGCAGCCGAGATACACTCTCTGGAAACACCATATATTTT
CASSRDTLSGNTIYF
>NA|TRBV7-2|NA|TRBJ1-2
TGTGCCAGCAGCTTATTCTGGGGACTCAACTATGGCTACACCTTC
CASSLFWGLNYGYTF
>once|TRBV7-2|NA|TRBJ2-7
TGTGCCAGCACGCTTCGAGGGGAGTCGAGCTCCTACGAGCAGTACTTC
CASTLRGESSSYEQYF
>NA|TRBV6-5|NA|TRBJ1-1
TGTGCCAGCAGTTCCCGGGAGGGGAGAAGGAACACTGAAGCTTTCTTT
CASSSREGRRNTEAFF
>NA|TRBV18|TRBD1|TRBJ1-2
TGTGCCAGCTCCACACGACAGGGCCACTATGGCTACACCTTC
CASSTRQGHYGYTF
>NA|TRBV6-5|NA|TRBJ1-5
TGTGCCAGCAGGCAGGAACCCTATAGCAATCAGCCCCAGCATTTT
CASRQEPYSNQPQHF
>NA|TRBV28|TRBD2|TRBJ2-1
TGTGCCAGCAGTCCTCGCCTAGCGGGAGCACCTTGGTCCTACAATGAGCAGTTCTTC
CASSPRLAGAPWSYNEQFF
>once|TRBV7-3|NA|TRBJ2-2
TGTGCCAGCAGATCAACAGGGCCCGGGGAGCTGTTTTTT
CASRSTGPGELFF
>NA|TRBV18|NA|TRBJ1-1
TGTGCCAGCTATACAGGACAGAGCACTGAAGCTTTCTTT
CASYTGQSTEAFF
>NA|TRBV28|NA|TRBJ1-5
TGTGCCAGCAGTTTCACCGACAGCTCCTATAGCAATCAGCCCCAGCATTTT
CASSFTDSSYSNQPQHF
>NA|TRBV6-5|TRBD1|TRBJ2-2
TGTGCCAGCAGTACCGGGACAGGGGCCGGGGAGCTGTTTTTT
CASSTGTGAGELFF
>NA|TRBV2|NA|TRBJ1-1
TGTGCCAGCACTCCGGGCGCTTTTCCAGGGGACACTGAAGCTTTCTTT
CASTPGAFPGDTEAFF
>NA|TRBV2|NA|TRBJ1-4
TGTGCCAGCAGCGAAACGGGGTTAACTAATGAAAAACTGTTTTTT
CASSETGLTNEKLFF
>NA|TRBV5-5|NA|TRBJ2-5
TGTGCCAGCAGCATACAGGGATCGCTAGGGGAGACCCAGTACTTC
CASSIQGSLGETQYF
>NA|TRBV27|TRBD1|TRBJ2-7
TGTGCCAGCAAACCGACAGGGAGCTCCTACGAGCAGTACTTC
CASKPTGSSYEQYF
>NA|TRBV6-6|NA|TRBJ1-3
TGTGCCAGCAGTTCATCACAGGGTGTCAGAGACACCATATATTTT
CASSSSQGVRDTIYF
>NA|TRBV5-1|NA|TRBJ1-2
TGCGCCAGCAGCTTGGCCTCTTTTGGGGTAGAGGATGGCTACACCTTC
CASSLASFGVEDGYTF
>NA|TRBV9|NA|TRBJ2-3
TGTGCCAGCAGCGCCTTAAACCGCTTAGATACGCAGTATTTT
CASSALNRLDTQYF
>NA|TRBV28|NA|TRBJ1-5
TGTGCCAGCAGTTTTATCAGGGGATCACAGCCCCAGCATTTT
CASSFIRGSQPQHF
>NA|TRBV27|NA|TRBJ1-2
TGTGCCAGCAGTTTAACTAGCGATACGCTGGTTAACTATGGCTACACCTTC
CASSLTSDTLVNYGYTF